The 12 T cell receptor beta chains below come from one sample, sequenced in a study of OX40 agonist ivuxolimab in advanced cancers. Assay: immunoSEQ multiplex PCR; the TCRdb copy retains only in-frame clones and omits some. The profile shows 74,000 or so clones, 85% of them singletons. The specimen was CD4+ or CD8+ T cells sorted from blood, collected in a trial of the OX40 agonist ivuxolimab. Receptors were obtained from an adult with an advanced solid tumor such as melanoma, head and neck, liver or kidney cancer.

This clone was recorded only once. The V gene is TRBV29-1, the J gene TRBJ2-5, with a weak D call TRBD1 (5 bases). Trimming left V 4 bases short and J 2 bases short, with 14 bases between. Germline V CDR1 and CDR2: SQVTM, ANQGSEA. There are 14 residues in the CDR3. The CDR3 sequence is CSVAVGAVQETQYF. CDR3 nucleotides: TGCAGCGTTGCAGTTGGGGCTGTACAAGAGACCCAGTACTTC. Filled out from reference TRBV29-1 and TRBJ2-5, the complete variable domain reads SAVISQKPSRDICQRGTSLTIQCQVDSQVTMMFWYRQQPGQSLTLIATANQGSEATYESGFVIDKFPISRPNLTFSTLTVSNMSPEDSSIYLCSVAVGAVQETQYFGPGTRLLVL.

This clone occurred once. V usage is TRBV28 and J usage is TRBJ2-7, with 10 bases identical to TRBD1. V lost 8 bases, J lost 1 base, and 5 bases stayed unmatched. Germline V CDR1 and CDR2: MDHEN, SYDVKM. The CDR3 totals 14 residues. The CDR3 DNA reads as TGTGCCAGCCCCGGGACAGGGGAGTCCTACGAGCAGTACTTC. This gives the protein CASPGTGESYEQYF.

The chain has TRBV18 and TRBJ2-1; 7 bases align to TRBD2. J was trimmed by 5 bases and V by 4 bases; bases with no gene match: 11. The CDR3 totals 16 residues. Per the germline V gene, CDR1 is KGHSH and CDR2 is LQKENI. CDR3 sequence: CASSRPGTTLNNEQFF. CDR3 coding DNA: TGTGCCAGCTCACGTCCTGGGACTACATTGAACAATGAGCAGTTCTTC.

As for this clone: The conserved closing phenylalanine or tryptophan is absent in this CDR3, likely reflecting a read error. The V call is TRBV5-1, the J call TRBJ1-1; D gene ambiguous. The CDR3 has 14 amino acids. Germline V gene sequence: CDR1 SGHRS, CDR2 YFSETQ. V lost 7 bases and J lost 2, with 15 bases in between. CDR3 coding DNA: TGCGCCAGCGCCCTCGGACTGGGAAACACTGAAGCTTTCTCT. This translates into CASALGLGNTEAFS.

The V gene is TRBV5-4, the J gene TRBJ2-7; 7 nucleotides align to TRBD1. J lost 3 bases, V lost 3 bases, and 9 bases had no gene match. Germline V lookup: CDR1 SGHNT, CDR2 YYREEE (reference sequence). This CDR3 spans 15 amino acids. The CDR3 protein is CASSSDRKIHYEQYF. CDR3 DNA sequence: TGTGCCAGCAGCTCGGACAGGAAGATTCACTACGAGCAGTACTTC.

The V call is TRBV27, the J call TRBJ1-2; D ambiguous. V dropped 4 bases and J dropped 5 bases, with 14 bases sitting between them. The CDR3 consists of 14 residues. The germline V gene has CDR1 MNHEY and CDR2 SMNVEV (reference sequence). This CDR3 reads CASSSDQAAYGYTF. The CDR3 DNA follows: TGTGCCAGCAGTTCGGACCAGGCGGCTTATGGCTACACCTTC.

This chain connects TRBV4-2 to TRBJ2-5; 13 nucleotides align to TRBD2. Germline values: CDR1 LGHNA, CDR2 YNFKEQ. V was pared by 3 bases and J by 5 bases, with 3 bases of the junction left unmatched. The CDR3 has 15 residues. The CDR3 protein is CASSHRTSGGETQYF. For the CDR3, the DNA is TGTGCCAGCAGCCACCGGACTAGCGGGGGTGAGACCCAGTACTTC.

The J gene is TRBJ1-5, the V gene TRBV6-6; D is possibly TRBD1 (6 bases). The V end lost 2 bases, the J end lost 6 bases, and 8 bases lay between the germline ends. Per the germline V gene, CDR1 is MNHNY and CDR2 is SVGAGI (reference sequence). This CDR3 has 13 amino acids. The CDR3 loop reads CASSYRGLQPQHF. The DNA of the CDR3 is TGTGCCAGCAGTTACCGGGGGCTTCAGCCCCAGCATTTT.

This clone appeared a single time. CDR3 coding DNA: TGCAGCGTTGATGACAGGGGGTTTACTAGCACAGATACGCAGTATTTT. It encodes CSVDDRGFTSTDTQYF. This sequence joins TRBV29-1 and TRBJ2-3, with 9 bases lining up with TRBD1. The CDR3 covers 16 residues. Per germline, CDR1 SQVTM and CDR2 ANQGSEA. V was pared by 3 bases and J by 0 bases, with 7 bases of the junction left unmatched.

The chain has TRBV5-1 and TRBJ1-1; 7 bases agree with TRBD1. Losses at the gene ends were 5 bases for V and 7 bases for J; bases not matched to a gene: 8. The CDR3 contains 13 residues. CDR1 and CDR2 (germline): SGHRS, YFSETQ. CDR3 nucleotides: TGCGCCAGCAGATCTGACAGGGTGATTGAAGCTTTCTTT. As protein: CASRSDRVIEAFF.

This chain uses TRBV6-5 with TRBJ1-2; 7 nucleotides agree with TRBD1. V was pared by 8 bases and J by 4 bases, with 13 bases of the junction left unmatched. CDR3 length: 15 amino acids. CDR1 is MNHEY, CDR2 SVGAGI, per germline. CDR3 nucleotide sequence: TGTGCCAGCTTCCCGACAGGGTCGTTTGGCTATGGCTACACCTTC. Translating it yields CASFPTGSFGYGYTF.

The table lists this clone with a count of one. This CDR3 is CASSLVGDYGYTF. The CDR3, as DNA: TGTGCCAGCAGTTTAGTGGGTGATTATGGCTACACCTTC. This sequence joins TRBV28 and TRBJ1-2; no definite D call. V dropped 2 bases and J dropped 5 bases, with 9 bases sitting between them. Germline CDR1 and CDR2: MDHEN and SYDVKM. The CDR3 contains 13 residues.